These 30 T cell receptor beta chains were all obtained from the same sample, sequenced in a study of beta chain features in type 1 diabetes. Study-level points and caveats: Moderately but significantly shorter TCRB CDR3s were found in Type 1 diabetes patients in all four CD4+ subsets.

No antigens are known for them. The sequenced template was cDNA made from the entire isolated RNA. Data came from immunoSEQ multiplex PCR; TCRdb stores just in-frame clones and leaves some out. The sample has a few hundred thousand clones; around 15% are singletons. Sequencing used naive CD4+ T cells from blood. These receptors were collected from a man aged 30-40 years with type 1 diabetes.

The CDR3 DNA is TGTGCCAGCAGAGACATAGGAGGGTCGAACTACGAGCAGTACTTC. It specifies CASRDIGGSNYEQYF. J is TRBJ2-7 and V is TRBV7-9; D may be TRBD2 (6 bases). The length of the CDR3 is 15 residues. Per the germline V gene, CDR1 is SEHNR and CDR2 is FQNEAQ (reference sequence). Trimming took 6 bases from V and 3 from J, leaving 18 bases between them.

This clone has only a few counts. The V and J genes are TRBV7-8 and TRBJ2-3, with D tentatively TRBD2 (5 bases). The V gene lost 0 bases and the J gene lost 4 bases, with 11 bases spanning the gap. The CDR3 contains 15 residues. Germline-derived CDR1 and CDR2 are SGHVS and FQNEAQ. CDR3 sequence (DNA): TGTGCCAGCAGCTTAGCCACTAGGCGCGCAGATACGCAGTATTTT. Protein sequence: CASSLATRRADTQYF.

This clone was observed a few times. This chain joins TRBV7-2 and TRBJ2-3; D ambiguous. The CDR3 has 16 amino acids. V lost 1 base, J lost 0 bases, and 11 bases lay in between. In germline, CDR1 is SGHTA, CDR2 FQGNSA. The CDR3 region is CASSLVATLSTDTQYF. CDR3 DNA: TGTGCCAGCAGCTTAGTCGCGACATTGAGCACAGATACGCAGTATTTT. Full variable domain (rest looked up from reference TRBV7-2 and TRBJ2-3): GAGVSQSPSNKVTEKGKDVELRCDPISGHTALYWYRQSLGQGLEFLIYFQGNSAPDKSGLPSDRFSAERTGGSVSTLTIQRTQQEDSAVYLCASSLVATLSTDTQYFGPGTRLTVL.

The chain carries TRBV6-5 and TRBJ1-1, with TRBD1 identical over 7 bases. Germline V lookup: CDR1 MNHEY, CDR2 SVGAGI. The V gene end was trimmed by 6 bases and the J gene end by 10 bases; junction bases not matched to a gene: 11. The CDR3 runs 13 residues. CDR3 region: CASSPGQVRRAFF. For the CDR3, the DNA is TGTGCCAGCAGCCCCGGACAGGTGCGACGAGCTTTCTTT.

This clone turned up a few times. The chain is built from TRBV11-2 and TRBJ2-3, with no clear D. Germline CDR1 SGHAT, CDR2 FQNNGV. CDR3 length: 12 residues. Trimming shortened V by 7 bases and J by 4 bases, and 9 bases separated the two germline ends. CDR3 sequence: CASKLLADTQYF. The CDR3 bases are TGTGCCAGCAAATTGTTAGCAGATACGCAGTATTTT.

The rearrangement links TRBV5-1 to TRBJ2-7; perhaps TRBD1 as D (6 bases). Germline lookup yields CDR1 SGHRS and CDR2 YFSETQ. This CDR3 region has 16 residues. Trimming stripped 4 bases from V and 0 bases from J, with 17 bases between. CDR3 region: CASSPARTAGSYEQYF. The CDR3 DNA sequence: TGCGCCAGCAGCCCGGCGAGGACAGCCGGCTCCTACGAGCAGTACTTC.

Comment on this clone: The junction departs from germline at one end; a sequencing error may be responsible. The rearrangement links TRBV7-9 to TRBJ1-1; a possible D gene is TRBD1 (5 bases). This CDR3 has 13 amino acids. Looked up from germline, CDR1 is SEHNR and CDR2 is FQNEAQ (reference sequence). In DNA form, the CDR3 reads TGTGCCAGCAGCTTTCGAATGGACACTGAAGCTCTCTTT. Its translation is CASSFRMDTEALF. The variable domain in full, completed from reference TRBV7-9 and TRBJ1-1, reads DTGVSQNPRHKITKRGQNVTFRCDPISEHNRLYWYRQTLGQGPEFLTYFQNEAQLEKSRLLSDRFSAERPKGSFSTLEIQRTEQGDSAMYLCASSFRMDTEALFGQGTRLTVV.

This clone showed up just a few times. The chain recombines TRBV28 with TRBJ1-5; D not certain. Germline loops: CDR1 MDHEN, CDR2 SYDVKM. The CDR3 consists of 13 residues. Trimming took off 3 bases at V and 5 bases at J, with 8 bases between the two ends. The CDR3 nucleotides read TGTGCCAGCAGTTTTCGGGGTTATCAGCCCCAGCATTTT. Protein: CASSFRGYQPQHF.

The chain combines TRBV28 with TRBJ2-7; D is uncertain. The V end lost 10 bases, the J end lost 6 bases, and 13 bases lay between the germline ends. This CDR3 has 11 residues. Looked up from germline, CDR1 is MDHEN and CDR2 is SYDVKM. CDR3 bases: TGTGCCATTGCGGCAACCCGCGAGCAGTACTTC. It yields the protein CAIAATREQYF. Full variable domain (missing parts from reference TRBV28 and TRBJ2-7): DVKVTQSSRYLVKRTGEKVFLECVQDMDHENMFWYRQDPGLGLRLIYFSYDVKMKEKGDIPEGYSVSREKKERFSLILESASTNQTSMYLCAIAATREQYFGPGTRLTVT.

The J gene is TRBJ1-1, the V gene TRBV28; maybe TRBD1 (5 bases). This CDR3 is 15 amino acids long. Germline V CDR1 and CDR2: MDHEN, SYDVKM. Trimming pared 6 bases from V and 0 bases from J, leaving 14 bases between. CDR3 in amino acids: CASRPGSQMNTEAFF. The CDR3 DNA sequence: TGTGCCAGCAGGCCAGGGTCTCAAATGAACACTGAAGCTTTCTTT.

The chain uses TRBV29-1 and TRBJ1-1; no definite D call. The V and J ends lost 7 bases and 5 bases respectively, with 11 bases between them. The CDR3 has 11 amino acids. Germline loops: CDR1 SQVTM, CDR2 ANQGSEA. DNA of the CDR3: TGCAGCGCCCGAAGGAGGACTGAAGCTTTCTTT. Encoded protein: CSARRRTEAFF.

This clone was recorded a few times. The chain recombines TRBV4-2 with TRBJ1-2; weak D call: TRBD1 (6 bases). V was clipped by 0 bases and J by 7 bases, with 12 bases between them. The CDR3 runs 14 residues. From germline, CDR1 is LGHNA and CDR2 YNFKEQ. This CDR3 is CASSQEGRGIGYTF. In DNA, the CDR3 is TGTGCCAGCAGCCAAGAAGGCAGGGGAATTGGCTACACCTTC.

This clone was seen more than once but under ten times. This chain connects TRBV5-1 to TRBJ2-1, with D perhaps matching TRBD2 (6 bases). Germline V CDR1 and CDR2: SGHRS, YFSETQ. V was shortened by 4 bases and J by 5 bases, with 16 bases between the two germline ends. The CDR3 sequence is 15 residues long. CDR3 loop: CASSIVGTGNNEQFF. The CDR3, as DNA: TGCGCCAGCAGCATTGTGGGGACTGGAAACAATGAGCAGTTCTTC.

The rearrangement links TRBV9 to TRBJ2-2, with 14 bases that match TRBD2. Per germline, CDR1 SGDLS and CDR2 YYNGEE. CDR3 length: 17 amino acids. The V segment lost 1 base and the J segment 5 bases; nucleotides outside the gene matches: 4. As DNA, the CDR3 is TGTGCCAGCAGCGTATTCGGGACTAGCGGGAGTACCGGGGAGCTGTTTTTT. Its protein product is CASSVFGTSGSTGELFF.

The sample holds a few counts of this clone. The chain carries TRBV9 and TRBJ2-2; D gene ambiguous. V was trimmed by 3 bases and J by 6 bases, leaving 12 bases between them. The CDR3 consists of 14 residues. Germline assignment: CDR1 SGDLS and CDR2 YYNGEE. CDR3: CASSASTWSGELFF. In DNA, the CDR3 is TGTGCCAGCAGCGCGAGTACCTGGTCCGGGGAGCTGTTTTTT.

This clone was seen a handful of times. The CDR3 bases are TGTGCCAGCAATGGACTAGCGGGAAAGGGCGATGAGCAGTTCTTC. Translated, it gives CASNGLAGKGDEQFF. This rearrangement joins TRBV7-2 to TRBJ2-1, with 12 bases aligning to TRBD2. Germline V gives CDR1 SGHTA, CDR2 FQGNSA. V was clipped by 7 bases and J by 8 bases; unmatched bases: 9. CDR3 length: 15 amino acids.

The rearrangement joins TRBV29-1 to TRBJ2-3; D is unresolved. The V gene lost 7 bases and the J gene lost 4 bases, with 9 bases spanning the gap. The CDR3 length is 11 residues. Looked up from germline, CDR1 is SQVTM and CDR2 is ANQGSEA. Here the CDR3 reads CSGLEADTQYF. As DNA, the CDR3 is TGCAGCGGGCTCGAGGCAGATACGCAGTATTTT.

The sample holds a few counts of this clone. The rearrangement joins TRBV2 to TRBJ1-5, with D unclear. CDR1 and CDR2 (germline): SNHLY, FYNNEI. Trimming removed 0 bases from V and 6 bases from J, with 12 bases in between. CDR3 length: 15 amino acids. Here the CDR3 DNA reads TGTGCCAGCAGTGAAGCCCCCCTTTGGAGTCAGCCCCAGCATTTT. It is translated as CASSEAPLWSQPQHF.

The chain couples TRBV5-1 to TRBJ2-7; D possibly corresponds to TRBD2 (5 bases). This CDR3 has 13 amino acids. Trimming pared 1 base from V and 7 bases from J, leaving 12 bases between. Germline V gene data show CDR1 as SGHRS and CDR2 as YFSETQ. Here the CDR3 reads CASSLRPEREQYF. CDR3 coding DNA: TGCGCCAGCAGCTTGCGACCCGAGCGGGAGCAGTACTTC.

The chain has TRBV19 and TRBJ1-2, with unresolved D. Between the trimmed V and J ends, which lost 2 bases and 4 bases, there was a span of 8 bases. Germline V gene data show CDR1 as LNHDA and CDR2 as SQIVND (reference sequence). There are 13 residues in the CDR3. For the CDR3, the DNA is TGTGCCAGTAGTATAACAGCCACCTATGGCTACACCTTC. It translates to CASSITATYGYTF. Full variable domain (outside the CDR3, taken from reference TRBV19 and TRBJ1-2): DGGITQSPKYLFRKEGQNVTLSCEQNLNHDAMYWYRQDPGQGLRLIYYSQIVNDFQKGDIAEGYSVSREKKESFPLTVTSAQKNPTAFYLCASSITATYGYTFGSGTRLTVV.

V gene TRBV7-9 combines with J gene TRBJ2-7, with 10 bases fitting TRBD2. CDR3 length equals 15 residues. Germline CDR1 and CDR2: SEHNR and FQNEAQ (reference sequence). The V segment lost 4 bases and the J segment 7 bases; nucleotides outside the gene matches: 10. This CDR3 is CASSYLAGAREEQYF. The DNA of the CDR3 is TGTGCCAGCAGCTACCTAGCGGGGGCACGAGAAGAGCAGTACTTC.

This clone was found a few times. J is TRBJ2-7 and V is TRBV2; 7 bases match TRBD1. Per germline, CDR1 SNHLY and CDR2 FYNNEI. CDR3 length: 15 residues. The V gene end was trimmed by 6 bases and the J gene end by 6 bases; junction bases not matched to a gene: 14. CDR3 DNA sequence: TGTGCCAGCAGGAACGGACAGGCTTATGTCTCCGAGCAGTACTTC. Its protein product is CASRNGQAYVSEQYF.

This sequence joins TRBV6-1 and TRBJ1-5; D unclear. Looked up from germline, CDR1 is MNHNS and CDR2 is SASEGT. Trimming shortened V by 8 bases and J by 3 bases, and 11 bases separated the two germline ends. This CDR3 has 13 amino acids. This CDR3 reads CASEGGNNQPQHF. DNA for the CDR3: TGTGCCAGCGAAGGCGGGAACAATCAGCCCCAGCATTTT.

The J gene is TRBJ2-3, the V gene TRBV18, with 10 nucleotides matching TRBD1. The CDR3 has 17 residues. CDR1 and CDR2 from the germline V gene are KGHSH and LQKENI. V lost 3 bases and J lost 1; bases outside the gene matches: 7. CDR3 residues: CASSPLPGQGGTDTQYF. CDR3 coding DNA: TGTGCCAGCTCACCTTTACCCGGACAGGGGGGCACAGATACGCAGTATTTT.

The chain links TRBV7-9 to TRBJ2-3; the match to TRBD2 covers 9 bases. Germline-derived CDR1 and CDR2 are SEHNR and FQNEAQ (reference sequence). Trimming cost V 5 bases and J 4 bases; bases outside gene matches: 4. The CDR3 totals 14 residues. CDR3 nucleotides: TGTGCCAGCAGCGTTAGCGGGAGCGCAGATACGCAGTATTTT. Translating gives CASSVSGSADTQYF.

In DNA form, the CDR3 reads TGTGCCAGCAGCCTTAGCGGGAACACCGGGGAGCTGTTTTTT. Translated: CASSLSGNTGELFF. This chain connects TRBV7-2 to TRBJ2-2, with D possibly matching TRBD2 (6 bases). V lost 5 bases, J lost 1 base, and 8 bases lay in between. CDR1 is SGHTA and CDR2 is FQGNSA in the germline V gene. The CDR3 covers 14 residues.

The chain is built from TRBV28 and TRBJ2-7; D gene unclear. V was trimmed by 6 bases and J by 3 bases, leaving 6 bases between them. The CDR3 contains 11 residues. Germline CDR1 reads MDHEN; CDR2 reads SYDVKM. The CDR3 nucleotides are TGTGCCAGCAGGTCCAACTACGAGCAGTACTTC. It yields the protein CASRSNYEQYF.

This clone was observed a handful of times. The chain has TRBV5-1 and TRBJ2-5; 13 positions agree with TRBD2. This CDR3 has 15 residues. CDR1 SGHRS and CDR2 YFSETQ come from the germline V gene. V dropped 4 bases and J dropped 4; count of bases not matched to a gene: 4. The CDR3 region is CASSPGLAGLETQYF. CDR3 sequence (DNA): TGCGCCAGCAGCCCGGGACTAGCGGGACTAGAGACCCAGTACTTC.

The genes are TRBV6-5 and TRBJ1-1, with D uncertain. Germline lookup yields CDR1 MNHEY and CDR2 SVGAGI. The length of the CDR3 is 13 residues. The ends were cut back, 3 bases at V and 0 bases at J, with 5 bases in the middle. The CDR3 loop is CASSYLLNTEAFF. The DNA for the CDR3 is TGTGCCAGCAGTTATCTTCTGAACACTGAAGCTTTCTTT.

The CDR3 DNA reads as TGTGCCAGCAGTGGACTAGACGGGGAGACCCAGTACTTC. Its protein is CASSGLDGETQYF. The chain links TRBV2 to TRBJ2-5, with D possibly TRBD2 on 6 matching bases. Trimming removed 4 bases at V and 5 bases at J, with 11 bases between. The germline V gene has CDR1 SNHLY and CDR2 FYNNEI. The CDR3 consists of 13 residues.